A selection of T cell receptor beta chains follows, all from one sample in a study of CD8 T cells in Susac syndrome. TCRdb ran MiXCR on the immunoSEQ multiplex PCR reads and lists one entry per CDR3 protein. The sample includes roughly 200,000 distinct CDR3 sequences, roughly 95% of them seen just once. The sequenced sample was CD8+ T cells from PBMCs. All receptors come from a human donor with multiple sclerosis. CDR3s include the opening cysteine and the closing phenylalanine or tryptophan. Each record gives: CDR3 length, D gene, V gene, J gene, clone size, CDR3 protein, CDR3 DNA. A D gene is named only where the DNA matches it firmly. Some rows have no size entry. The others give once, few or many, or a class for an expanded clone.

len: 11
d_gene: -
v_gene: TRBV29-1
j_gene: TRBJ1-1
abundance: -
CDR3aa: CSVVTGTEAFF
CDR3nt: TGCAGCGTTGTGACCGGGACTGAAGCTTTCTTT

len: 15
d_gene: -
v_gene: TRBV5-1
j_gene: TRBJ2-1
abundance: -
CDR3aa: CASSLFGQAGYEQFF
CDR3nt: TGCGCCAGCAGCTTATTCGGGCAAGCAGGCTATGAGCAGTTCTTC

len: 12
d_gene: -
v_gene: TRBV20-1
j_gene: TRBJ1-5
abundance: -
CDR3aa: CGLITGNQPQHF
CDR3nt: TGCGGCCTGATAACAGGAAATCAGCCCCAGCATTTT

len: 16
d_gene: TRBD2
v_gene: TRBV13
j_gene: TRBJ2-7
abundance: -
CDR3aa: CASSETSGMPSYEQYF
CDR3nt: TGTGCCAGCAGCGAGACTAGCGGGATGCCCTCCTACGAGCAGTACTTC

len: 16
d_gene: TRBD2
v_gene: TRBV12-3/TRBV12-4
j_gene: TRBJ2-3
abundance: -
CDR3aa: CASSPLAGPSTDTQYF
CDR3nt: TGTGCCAGCAGTCCACTAGCGGGCCCTAGCACAGATACGCAGTATTTT

len: 13
d_gene: -
v_gene: TRBV11-1
j_gene: TRBJ2-1
abundance: -
CDR3aa: CASSSNGYNEQFF
CDR3nt: TGTGCCAGCAGCTCCAATGGTTACAATGAGCAGTTCTTC

len: 12
d_gene: -
v_gene: TRBV28
j_gene: TRBJ1-2
abundance: -
CDR3aa: CASMSGANGYTF
CDR3nt: TGTGCCAGCATGTCAGGGGCAAATGGCTACACCTTC

len: 13
d_gene: -
v_gene: TRBV29-1
j_gene: TRBJ2-7
abundance: -
CDR3aa: CSVSGGRPYEQYF
CDR3nt: TGCAGCGTTAGTGGGGGGCGACCCTACGAGCAGTACTTC

len: 16
d_gene: -
v_gene: TRBV7-9
j_gene: TRBJ1-1
abundance: -
CDR3aa: CASSPTSDRKNTEAFF
CDR3nt: TGTGCCAGCAGCCCTACGTCCGACAGGAAGAACACTGAAGCTTTCTTT

len: 16
d_gene: -
v_gene: TRBV3-1
j_gene: TRBJ1-1
abundance: -
CDR3aa: CASSARVGQMNTEAFF
CDR3nt: TGTGCCAGCAGCGCAAGGGTTGGACAGATGAACACTGAAGCTTTCTTT

len: 13
d_gene: TRBD2
v_gene: TRBV2
j_gene: TRBJ2-1
abundance: -
CDR3aa: CASSPNRTSTQFF
CDR3nt: TGTGCCAGCAGTCCCAACCGGACTAGCACCCAGTTCTTC

len: 16
d_gene: TRBD1
v_gene: TRBV9
j_gene: TRBJ2-1
abundance: -
CDR3aa: CASSVDDRASYNEQFF
CDR3nt: TGTGCCAGCAGCGTAGACGACAGGGCCTCCTACAATGAGCAGTTCTTC

len: 14
d_gene: TRBD1
v_gene: TRBV9
j_gene: TRBJ2-7
abundance: few
CDR3aa: CASSVGTGAYEQYF
CDR3nt: TGTGCCAGCAGCGTTGGGACAGGGGCCTACGAGCAGTACTTC

len: 11
d_gene: TRBD1
v_gene: TRBV29-1
j_gene: TRBJ1-2
abundance: once
CDR3aa: CSVRDRSGYTF
CDR3nt: TGCAGCGTTCGGGACAGATCTGGCTACACCTTC

len: 15
d_gene: TRBD1
v_gene: TRBV7-9
j_gene: TRBJ2-1
abundance: -
CDR3aa: CASSFRDRELNEQFF
CDR3nt: TGTGCCAGCAGCTTCCGGGACAGGGAATTGAATGAGCAGTTCTTC

len: 11
d_gene: -
v_gene: TRBV2
j_gene: TRBJ2-1
abundance: -
CDR3aa: CARPSWSGQFF
CDR3nt: TGTGCCAGACCGAGCTGGAGTGGTCAGTTCTTC

len: 13
d_gene: TRBD2
v_gene: TRBV6-5
j_gene: TRBJ2-3
abundance: -
CDR3aa: CASSPSGGDTQYF
CDR3nt: TGTGCCAGCAGTCCCTCGGGGGGAGATACGCAGTATTTT

len: 16
d_gene: TRBD1
v_gene: TRBV9
j_gene: TRBJ2-1
abundance: -
CDR3aa: CASSRYGTGDYNEQFF
CDR3nt: TGTGCCAGCAGCCGGTACGGGACAGGGGATTACAATGAGCAGTTCTTC

len: 14
d_gene: TRBD1
v_gene: TRBV28
j_gene: TRBJ2-5
abundance: -
CDR3aa: CASSSGQGGETQYF
CDR3nt: TGTGCCAGCAGTTCGGGACAGGGGGGAGAGACCCAGTACTTC

len: 16
d_gene: -
v_gene: TRBV4-1
j_gene: TRBJ2-2
abundance: -
CDR3aa: CASSQALDTNTGELFF
CDR3nt: TGCGCCAGCAGCCAAGCCTTAGACACGAACACCGGGGAGCTGTTTTTT

len: 11
d_gene: -
v_gene: TRBV2
j_gene: TRBJ2-2
abundance: -
CDR3aa: CASSASGELFF
CDR3nt: TGTGCCAGCAGCGCTAGCGGGGAGCTGTTTTTT

len: 13
d_gene: TRBD2
v_gene: TRBV2
j_gene: TRBJ2-7
abundance: -
CDR3aa: CASGDYSSYEQYF
CDR3nt: TGTGCCAGCGGGGACTATTCCTCCTACGAGCAGTACTTC

len: 15
d_gene: -
v_gene: TRBV15
j_gene: TRBJ1-1
abundance: -
CDR3aa: CATSRGEELNTEAFF
CDR3nt: TGTGCCACCAGCAGAGGGGAGGAATTGAACACTGAAGCTTTCTTT

len: 17
d_gene: TRBD2
v_gene: TRBV13
j_gene: TRBJ2-1
abundance: -
CDR3aa: CASSQTWESGVYNEQFF
CDR3nt: TGTGCCAGCAGCCAAACGTGGGAGAGCGGGGTCTACAATGAGCAGTTCTTC

len: 11
d_gene: -
v_gene: TRBV20-1
j_gene: TRBJ1-1
abundance: -
CDR3aa: CSAKNHGRAFF
CDR3nt: TGCAGTGCTAAGAATCACGGGAGAGCTTTCTTT

len: 14
d_gene: -
v_gene: TRBV6-5
j_gene: TRBJ1-1
abundance: -
CDR3aa: CATLSSGVNTEAFF
CDR3nt: TGTGCCACCCTTTCGAGTGGTGTGAACACTGAAGCTTTCTTT

len: 14
d_gene: -
v_gene: TRBV5-6
j_gene: TRBJ2-3
abundance: -
CDR3aa: CASSLGGAADTQYF
CDR3nt: TGTGCCAGCAGCTTGGGAGGGGCTGCAGATACGCAGTATTTT

len: 15
d_gene: TRBD2
v_gene: TRBV9
j_gene: TRBJ2-2
abundance: -
CDR3aa: CASSGSGGYTGELFF
CDR3nt: TGTGCCAGCAGCGGTAGCGGGGGGTACACCGGGGAGCTGTTTTTT

len: 14
d_gene: -
v_gene: TRBV12-5
j_gene: TRBJ1-5
abundance: -
CDR3aa: CASSGETSNQPQHF
CDR3nt: TGTGCTAGTAGCGGGGAGACTAGCAATCAGCCCCAGCATTTT

len: 12
d_gene: -
v_gene: TRBV7-9
j_gene: TRBJ1-2
abundance: -
CDR3aa: CASSQKNTDYTF
CDR3nt: TGTGCCAGCAGCCAAAAGAACACCGACTACACCTTC

len: 16
d_gene: TRBD1
v_gene: TRBV13
j_gene: TRBJ1-1
abundance: few
CDR3aa: CASSFTGTGGDTEAFF
CDR3nt: TGTGCCAGCAGCTTCACCGGGACAGGGGGAGACACTGAAGCTTTCTTT

len: 15
d_gene: TRBD1
v_gene: TRBV15
j_gene: TRBJ2-5
abundance: once
CDR3aa: CATAGTVGLQETQYF
CDR3nt: TGTGCCACCGCCGGGACAGTGGGCCTCCAAGAGACCCAGTACTTC

len: 13
d_gene: -
v_gene: TRBV15
j_gene: TRBJ1-1
abundance: -
CDR3aa: CATSRRMQPGAFF
CDR3nt: TGTGCCACCAGCAGAAGGATGCAGCCAGGGGCTTTCTTT

len: 14
d_gene: -
v_gene: TRBV28
j_gene: TRBJ2-3
abundance: -
CDR3aa: CASTPGRDADTQYF
CDR3nt: TGTGCCAGCACCCCCGGTAGGGACGCAGATACGCAGTATTTT

len: 15
d_gene: TRBD1
v_gene: TRBV4-1
j_gene: TRBJ2-7
abundance: -
CDR3aa: CASSQDPDRGNEQYF
CDR3nt: TGCGCCAGCAGCCAAGATCCGGACAGGGGAAACGAGCAGTACTTC

len: 13
d_gene: TRBD1
v_gene: TRBV7-9
j_gene: TRBJ1-2
abundance: -
CDR3aa: CASSPDRVHGYTF
CDR3nt: TGTGCCAGCAGCCCGGACAGGGTTCATGGCTACACCTTC